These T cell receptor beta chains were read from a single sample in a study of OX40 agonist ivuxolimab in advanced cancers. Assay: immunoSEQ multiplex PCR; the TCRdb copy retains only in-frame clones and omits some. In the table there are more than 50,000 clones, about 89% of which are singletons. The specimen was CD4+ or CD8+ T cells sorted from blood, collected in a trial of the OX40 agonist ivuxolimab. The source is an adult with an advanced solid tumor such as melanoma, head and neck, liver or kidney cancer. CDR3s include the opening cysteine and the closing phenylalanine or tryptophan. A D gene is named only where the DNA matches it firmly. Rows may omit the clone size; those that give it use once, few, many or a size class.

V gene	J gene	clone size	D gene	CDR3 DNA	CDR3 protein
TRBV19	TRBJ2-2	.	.	TGTGCCAGTCTTAGACTACACACCGGGGAGCTGTTTTTT	CASLRLHTGELFF
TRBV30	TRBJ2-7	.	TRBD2	TGTGCCTGGAGTCTGTGGGGGGGGTCCTACGAGCAGTACTTC	CAWSLWGGSYEQYF
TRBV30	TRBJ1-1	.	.	TGTGCCTTTATAAGGGTGTCCGGATCTGAAGCTTTCTTT	CAFIRVSGSEAFF
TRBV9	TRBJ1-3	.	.	TGTGCCAGCAGCCCCCGGACGGAATCCTCTGGAAACACCATATATTTT	CASSPRTESSGNTIYF
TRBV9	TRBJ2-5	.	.	TGTGCCAGCAGCTCCACAGACAGGACCCAAGAGACCCAGTACTTC	CASSSTDRTQETQYF
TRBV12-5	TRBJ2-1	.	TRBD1	TGTGCTAGTGGACCTCCGGGACAGGGGGTGAGGGAGCAGTTCTTC	CASGPPGQGVREQFF
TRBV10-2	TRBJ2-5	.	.	TGCGCCAGCAGTGAGATGGCGGGGGCAGAGACCCAGTACTTC	CASSEMAGAETQYF
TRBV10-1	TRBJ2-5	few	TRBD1	TGCGCCAGCAGTCCCTCCAGGGGGATACAAGAGACCCAGTACTTC	CASSPSRGIQETQYF
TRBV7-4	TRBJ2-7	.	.	TGTGCCAGCAGCTTATTGGGACACAAATCGCACTACGAGCAGTACTTC	CASSLLGHKSHYEQYF
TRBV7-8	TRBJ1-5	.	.	TGTGCCAGCAGCCCCGGCCGTCAGCCCCAGCATTTT	CASSPGRQPQHF
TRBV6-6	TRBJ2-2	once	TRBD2	TGTGCCAGCAGGGGACTAGCGGGGGGCGGGGAGCTGTTTTTT	CASRGLAGGGELFF
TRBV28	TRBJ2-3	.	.	TGTGCCAGCAGTTTGCTCTACACAGATACGCAGTATTTT	CASSLLYTDTQYF
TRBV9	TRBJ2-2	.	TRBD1	TGTGCCAGCAGCTCCACAGGGGGCGGGAACACCGGGGAGCTGTTTTTT	CASSSTGGGNTGELFF
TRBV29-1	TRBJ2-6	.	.	TGCAGCGTTGCTAGGACAGACTCCCCTGGGGCCAACGTCCTGACTTTC	CSVARTDSPGANVLTF
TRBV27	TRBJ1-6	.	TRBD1	TGTGCCAGCAGTATCCAGGGGCCAGGGGGTAATTCACCCCTCCACTTT	CASSIQGPGGNSPLHF
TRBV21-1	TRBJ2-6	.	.	TGTGCCAGCAGCAAACTAAGGCTCAGCCGCTCTGGGGCCAACGTCCTGACTTTC	CASSKLRLSRSGANVLTF
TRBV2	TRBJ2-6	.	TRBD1	TGTGCCAGCAGTGCCCCCGGGACAGGGTCATTAGGGGCCAACGTCCTGACTTTC	CASSAPGTGSLGANVLTF